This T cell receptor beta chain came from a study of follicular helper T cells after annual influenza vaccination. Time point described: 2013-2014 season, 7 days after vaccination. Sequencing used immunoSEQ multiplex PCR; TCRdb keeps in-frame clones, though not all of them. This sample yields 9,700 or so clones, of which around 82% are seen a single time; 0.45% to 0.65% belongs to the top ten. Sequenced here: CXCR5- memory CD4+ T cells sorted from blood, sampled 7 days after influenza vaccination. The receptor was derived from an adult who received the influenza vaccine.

CDR3 in amino acids: CASSTPARSSGNTIYF. The CDR3 DNA follows: TGTGCCAGCAGTACCCCCGCCAGGAGCTCTGGAAACACCATATATTTT. The chain is built from TRBV28 and TRBJ1-3, with D unresolved. Per the germline V gene, CDR1 is MDHEN and CDR2 is SYDVKM. Deletions cut 5 bases from V and 0 bases from J, with 14 bases between. The CDR3 covers 16 residues.